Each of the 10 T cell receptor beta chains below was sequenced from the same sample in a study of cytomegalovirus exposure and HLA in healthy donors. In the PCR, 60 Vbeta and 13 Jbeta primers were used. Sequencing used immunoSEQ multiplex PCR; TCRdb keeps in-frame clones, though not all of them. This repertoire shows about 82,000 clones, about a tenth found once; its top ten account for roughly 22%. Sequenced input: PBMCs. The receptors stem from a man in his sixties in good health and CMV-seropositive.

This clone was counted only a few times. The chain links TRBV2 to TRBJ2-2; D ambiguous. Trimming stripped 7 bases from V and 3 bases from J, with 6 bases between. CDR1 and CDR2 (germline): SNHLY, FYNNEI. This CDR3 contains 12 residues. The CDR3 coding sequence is TGTGCCAGCATCCGGGACACCGGGGAGCTGTTTTTT. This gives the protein CASIRDTGELFF.

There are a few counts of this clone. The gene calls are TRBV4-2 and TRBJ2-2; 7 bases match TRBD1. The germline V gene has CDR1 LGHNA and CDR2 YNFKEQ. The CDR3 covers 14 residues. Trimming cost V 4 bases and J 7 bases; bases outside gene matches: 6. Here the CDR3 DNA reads TGTGCCAGCAGCCTGGCAGGGGGTAACGGGGAGCTGTTTTTT. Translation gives CASSLAGGNGELFF.

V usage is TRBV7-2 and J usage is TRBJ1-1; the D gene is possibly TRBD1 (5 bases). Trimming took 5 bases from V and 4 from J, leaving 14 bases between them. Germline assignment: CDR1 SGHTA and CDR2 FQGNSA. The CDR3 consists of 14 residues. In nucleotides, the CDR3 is TGTGCCAGCAGCGGGAGGGGTGGGAGCACTGAAGCTTTCTTT. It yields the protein CASSGRGGSTEAFF.

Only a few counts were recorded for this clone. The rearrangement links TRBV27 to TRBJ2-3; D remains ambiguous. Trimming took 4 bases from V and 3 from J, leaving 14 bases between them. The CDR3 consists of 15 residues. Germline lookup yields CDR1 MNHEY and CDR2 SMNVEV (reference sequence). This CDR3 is CASSSQSIMTDTQYF. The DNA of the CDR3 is TGTGCCAGCAGTTCACAGAGTATCATGACAGATACGCAGTATTTT.

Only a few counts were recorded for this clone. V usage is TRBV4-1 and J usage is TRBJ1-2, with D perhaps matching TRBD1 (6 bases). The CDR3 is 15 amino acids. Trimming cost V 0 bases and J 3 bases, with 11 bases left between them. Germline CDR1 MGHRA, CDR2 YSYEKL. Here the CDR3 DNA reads TGCGCCAGCAGCCAAGAATCAGGGGCTTACTATGGCTACACCTTC. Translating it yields CASSQESGAYYGYTF.

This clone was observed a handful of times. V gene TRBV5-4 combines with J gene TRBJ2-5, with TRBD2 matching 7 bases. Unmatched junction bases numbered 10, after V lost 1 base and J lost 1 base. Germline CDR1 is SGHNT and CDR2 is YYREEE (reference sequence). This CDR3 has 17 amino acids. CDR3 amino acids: CASSLLGLSPAQETQYF. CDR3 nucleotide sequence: TGTGCCAGCAGCTTGTTGGGACTATCGCCAGCCCAAGAGACCCAGTACTTC.

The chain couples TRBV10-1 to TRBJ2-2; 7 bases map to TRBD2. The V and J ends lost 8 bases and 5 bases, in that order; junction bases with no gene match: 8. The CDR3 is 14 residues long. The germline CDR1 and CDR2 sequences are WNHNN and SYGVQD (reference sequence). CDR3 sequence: CASSRDYATGELFF. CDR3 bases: TGCGCCAGCTCGAGGGACTATGCAACCGGGGAGCTGTTTTTT.

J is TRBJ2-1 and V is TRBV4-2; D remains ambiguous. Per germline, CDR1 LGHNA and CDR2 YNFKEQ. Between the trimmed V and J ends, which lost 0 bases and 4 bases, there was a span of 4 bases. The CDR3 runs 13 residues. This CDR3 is CASSQDLYNEQFF. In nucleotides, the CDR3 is TGTGCCAGCAGCCAAGACCTTTACAATGAGCAGTTCTTC.

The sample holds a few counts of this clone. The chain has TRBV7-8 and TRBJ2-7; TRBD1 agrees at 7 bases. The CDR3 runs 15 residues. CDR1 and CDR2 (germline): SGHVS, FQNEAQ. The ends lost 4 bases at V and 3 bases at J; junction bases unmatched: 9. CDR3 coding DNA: TGTGCCAGCAGCTCGAAAGACAGGGCGGTCTACGAGCAGTACTTC. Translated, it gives CASSSKDRAVYEQYF.

The CDR3 sequence: CASSWTGNEGNTIYF. The CDR3 DNA reads TGCGCCAGCAGCTGGACAGGGAATGAGGGAAACACCATATATTTT. The chain recombines TRBV5-1 with TRBJ1-3, with 8 nucleotides matching TRBD1. The germline V gene has CDR1 SGHRS and CDR2 YFSETQ. The V gene end was trimmed by 3 bases and the J gene end by 4 bases; junction bases not matched to a gene: 6. The CDR3 loop spans 15 amino acids.